In its sample, the clone carrying this T cell receptor beta chain was seen many times. The antigen is unknown. This sample is drawn from a study of T-cell reconstitution after alpha-beta-depleted transplantation in children. Trimming cost V 3 bases and J 5 bases, with 23 bases left between them. Germline V lookup: CDR1 LNHNV, CDR2 YYDKDF (reference sequence). The CDR3 length is 18 residues. Preparation of the TCRbeta library involved a method that used unique molecular identifiers. Each CDR3 protein is one row after TCRdb ran MiXCR on the PCR reads. The sample has 490,000 or so distinct CDR3 sequences, under 12% seen once. The study's findings and limits: Some patients showed high day-60 TCRbeta diversity, which derived from surviving recipient T cells and thymic progenitors. When one year had passed after transplant, most T-cell counts and diversity came from newly produced T cells. Approximately two months post-transplant, alpha-beta T cells reportedly originated from several hundred expanded graft clones.

J is TRBJ2-1 and V is TRBV15, with D tentatively TRBD1 (6 bases). This material consisted of PBMCs, taken before TCRalphabeta/CD19-depleted stem cell transplant. The sequence was collected from a child under 10 years old with inherited bone marrow failure, due to receive a stem cell transplant. The CDR3 DNA follows: TGTGCCACCAGCAGCGGGACAAGCCACCCCCCATGGGACAATGAGCAGTTCTTC. Encoded protein: CATSSGTSHPPWDNEQFF.